This TCR beta chain was retrieved from a study of CD8 T cells in ankylosing spondylitis. Study-level points and caveats: Certain motif variants had earlier appeared in reactive arthritis synovial fluid and blood.

Each CDR3 protein gets one entry after TCRdb re-called the 5' RACE reads with MiXCR. The data contain 230,000 or so distinct CDR3 sequences, approximately 24% of them singletons. Regarding this clonotype: The target antigen is unknown.

The receptor's source is a male donor with ankylosing spondylitis or in good health (not recorded which). Sequenced input: blood, either unsorted or a sorted T cell fraction (not recorded which).

The DNA for the CDR3 is TGTGCCAGCAGCGTAACCGGGACAGGGGGCACAGATACGCAGTATTTT. Amino acids: CASSVTGTGGTDTQYF. The chain has TRBV13 and TRBJ2-3; TRBD1 matches 10 bases. The CDR3 totals 16 residues. V shed 5 bases, J shed 1 base, and the junction held 6 bases outside the gene matches. In germline, CDR1 is PRHDT, CDR2 FYEKMQ (reference sequence).